Listed below are T cell receptor beta chains from one sample, sequenced in a study of cytomegalovirus exposure and HLA in healthy donors. Some clones are missing from TCRdb's copy, which holds only in-frame ones; the method was immunoSEQ multiplex PCR. The sample comprises about 150,000 clones, approximately 69% of which are singletons, and approximately 2.3% rests with the top ten. The sequenced sample consisted of PBMCs. The receptors were sampled from a man between 25 and 39 years old in good health and CMV-seronegative. CDR3s include the opening cysteine and the closing phenylalanine or tryptophan. Each record gives: CDR3 protein, V gene.

CASSLSVDYEQYF	TRBV5-6
CASSLDRRAYNEQFF	TRBV7-2
CASSLRTSGGVYNEQFF	TRBV7-2
CASSLFGVGGDEQFF	TRBV5-1
CASSLTGLSTDTQYF	TRBV7-7
CASSLRRGTQDTQYF	TRBV7-3
CASSWGQGEAFF	TRBV6-5
CASSLGAPRSGANVLTF	TRBV5-6
CASSLNQGMNTEAFF	TRBV5-6
CASSYSENTEAFF	TRBV6-5
CASSIGGRIGNEQFF	TRBV19
CASSQRTGPPEQFF	TRBV23-1
CASSLYGTGDYEQYF	TRBV7-9
CASSFSDRAETQYF	TRBV9
CASSLEGRGYEQYF	TRBV7-2
CASSLRLTPGGGYNEQFF	TRBV27
CASRGLAGEQYF	TRBV7-9